The rows below give T cell receptor beta chains drawn from one sample of a study of T cells in Graves' hyperthyroidism and ophthalmopathy. TCRdb called the multiplex PCR reads again in MiXCR, with one record for every CDR3 protein. Here the sample spans about 270,000 distinct CDR3 sequences, roughly 20% being singletons. The sample was blood. All receptors come from a young man with Graves' ophthalmopathy. CDR3s include the opening cysteine and the closing phenylalanine or tryptophan. D genes are given only for firm matches. Some rows mark clone size as missing; the rest say once, few, many or name a class of expanded clone.

D: NA; V: TRBV6-1; J: TRBJ2-3; size: few; CDR3: CASTYMDTQYF; DNA: TGTGCCAGCACCTACATGGATACGCAGTATTTT
D: NA; V: TRBV4-1; J: TRBJ1-5; size: few; CDR3: CASSQDGARRNQPQHF; DNA: TGCGCCAGCAGCCAAGATGGGGCCCGCAGAAATCAGCCCCAGCATTTT
D: NA; V: TRBV11-3; J: TRBJ1-1; size: many; CDR3: CASSLDLREGTEAFF; DNA: TGTGCCAGCAGCTTAGACCTCAGGGAGGGGACTGAAGCTTTCTTT
D: TRBD1; V: TRBV20-1; J: TRBJ2-7; size: NA; CDR3: CSATRDRGGGEQYF; DNA: TGCAGTGCCACCCGGGACAGGGGAGGAGGCGAGCAGTACTTC
D: NA; V: TRBV20-1; J: TRBJ2-7; size: NA; CDR3: CSAKDAARPTYEQYF; DNA: TGCAGTGCTAAAGATGCGGCACGCCCCACCTACGAGCAGTACTTC
D: TRBD2; V: TRBV9; J: TRBJ2-7; size: NA; CDR3: CASSLISAGSYEQYF; DNA: TGTGCCAGCTCACTCATATCAGCGGGGTCCTACGAGCAGTACTTC
D: NA; V: TRBV6-6; J: TRBJ2-7; size: few; CDR3: CASSYGAGFLGYEQYF; DNA: TGTGCCAGCAGTTACGGCGCGGGGTTTTTGGGTTACGAGCAGTACTTC
D: NA; V: TRBV7-9; J: TRBJ2-7; size: few; CDR3: CASSRGGGDDEQYF; DNA: TGTGCCAGCAGCAGAGGGGGTGGGGACGACGAGCAGTACTTC
D: TRBD1; V: TRBV28; J: TRBJ2-1; size: many; CDR3: CASSPPGTGGWDEQFF; DNA: TGTGCCAGCAGTCCCCCCGGGACAGGGGGGTGGGATGAGCAGTTCTTC
D: TRBD1; V: TRBV19; J: TRBJ1-2; size: NA; CDR3: CASSIRGGNYGYTF; DNA: TGTGCCAGTAGTATCCGAGGGGGCAACTATGGCTACACCTTC
D: TRBD1; V: TRBV13; J: TRBJ1-1; size: few; CDR3: CASSLGQGVPKAFF; DNA: TGTGCCAGCAGCTTGGGGCAGGGGGTTCCTAAAGCTTTCTTT
D: NA; V: TRBV19; J: TRBJ2-2; size: NA; CDR3: CASSQGRHGELFF; DNA: TGTGCCAGTAGTCAGGGCCGTCACGGGGAGCTGTTTTTT
D: NA; V: TRBV6-1; J: TRBJ1-4; size: NA; CDR3: CASYGEKLFF; DNA: TGTGCCAGCTATGGTGAAAAACTGTTTTTT
D: NA; V: TRBV12-3/TRBV12-4; J: TRBJ1-5; size: NA; CDR3: CASSATTGFNQPQHF; DNA: TGTGCCAGCAGCGCGACAACCGGGTTCAATCAGCCCCAGCATTTT
D: TRBD1; V: TRBV20-1; J: TRBJ1-6; size: few; CDR3: CSARGQGGTGYNSPLHF; DNA: TGCAGTGCTAGAGGTCAGGGAGGGACAGGCTATAATTCACCCCTCCACTTT
D: NA; V: TRBV7-9; J: TRBJ2-5; size: NA; CDR3: CASSLTTGGTQYF; DNA: TGTGCCAGCAGCTTAACCACAGGCGGGACCCAGTACTTC
D: NA; V: TRBV28; J: TRBJ1-4; size: NA; CDR3: CASHGASWWEKLFF; DNA: TGTGCCAGCCATGGGGCGTCCTGGTGGGAAAAACTGTTTTTT
D: NA; V: TRBV7-8; J: TRBJ1-6; size: NA; CDR3: CASSLTNRPSSYNSPLHF; DNA: TGTGCCAGCAGCTTAACCAACAGACCTAGCTCCTATAATTCACCCCTCCACTTT
D: NA; V: TRBV2; J: TRBJ1-2; size: NA; CDR3: CARSRGGDYGYTF; DNA: TGTGCCAGAAGTAGAGGGGGAGACTATGGCTACACCTTC
D: NA; V: TRBV5-1; J: TRBJ2-2; size: NA; CDR3: CASSIRDKNTGKLFF; DNA: TGCGCCAGCAGCATCCGGGACAAGAACACCGGGAAGCTGTTTTTT
D: TRBD1; V: TRBV29-1; J: TRBJ2-6; size: NA; CDR3: CSVEEGQGSGANVLTF; DNA: TGCAGCGTTGAAGAGGGACAGGGTTCTGGGGCCAACGTCCTGACTTTC
D: NA; V: TRBV28; J: TRBJ2-2; size: few; CDR3: CASSRPNSGELFF; DNA: TGTGCCAGCAGCCGCCCAAACTCCGGGGAGCTGTTTTTT
D: TRBD2; V: TRBV7-9; J: TRBJ2-5; size: many; CDR3: CASSASGREETQYF; DNA: TGTGCCAGCAGCGCTAGCGGGAGAGAAGAGACCCAGTACTTC
D: TRBD1; V: TRBV11-2; J: TRBJ1-5; size: NA; CDR3: CASSFPQDRGANQPQHF; DNA: TGTGCCAGCAGCTTCCCACAGGACAGGGGCGCAAATCAGCCCCAGCATTTT
D: NA; V: TRBV6-2/TRBV6-3; J: TRBJ1-5; size: few; CDR3: CASRIGNSGNQPQHF; DNA: TGTGCCAGCAGAATAGGCAATTCTGGCAATCAGCCCCAGCATTTT
D: TRBD1; V: TRBV9; J: TRBJ2-5; size: NA; CDR3: CASSPTGWETQYF; DNA: TGTGCCAGCAGTCCGACAGGGTGGGAGACCCAGTACTTC
D: TRBD1; V: TRBV2; J: TRBJ2-2; size: NA; CDR3: CASSSQGVTGTGELFF; DNA: TGTGCCAGCAGCTCACAGGGGGTAACGGGGACCGGGGAGCTGTTTTTT
D: NA; V: TRBV7-8; J: TRBJ1-5; size: many; CDR3: CASSLAGGGNQPQHF; DNA: TGTGCCAGCAGCTTAGCAGGGGGTGGCAATCAGCCCCAGCATTTT
D: NA; V: TRBV5-1; J: TRBJ2-7; size: NA; CDR3: CASSFGRHSYEQYF; DNA: TGCGCCAGCAGCTTCGGCCGGCACTCCTACGAGCAGTACTTC
D: NA; V: TRBV28; J: TRBJ2-3; size: many; CDR3: CASSFVADTQYF; DNA: TGTGCCAGCAGTTTCGTAGCGGATACGCAGTATTTT
D: TRBD2; V: TRBV28; J: TRBJ2-7; size: many; CDR3: CASRPTSGIMQYF; DNA: TGTGCCAGCAGGCCAACTAGCGGGATCATGCAGTACTTC
D: NA; V: TRBV18; J: TRBJ2-7; size: NA; CDR3: CASSPPGPYYEQYF; DNA: TGTGCCAGCTCACCACCTGGACCGTACTACGAGCAGTACTTC
D: NA; V: TRBV7-8; J: TRBJ2-7; size: NA; CDR3: CASSLNPNEQYF; DNA: TGTGCCAGCAGCTTAAATCCCAACGAGCAGTACTTC
D: TRBD2; V: TRBV7-8; J: TRBJ2-3; size: many; CDR3: CASAGTSITDTQYF; DNA: TGTGCCAGCGCTGGGACTAGCATCACAGATACGCAGTATTTT
D: NA; V: TRBV7-2; J: TRBJ1-1; size: NA; CDR3: CASRRGQRLNTEAFF; DNA: TGTGCCAGTCGGAGGGGACAACGTTTGAACACTGAAGCTTTCTTT
D: NA; V: TRBV29-1; J: TRBJ2-7; size: few; CDR3: CSVDSGDSYEQYF; DNA: TGCAGCGTTGACAGCGGAGACTCCTACGAGCAGTACTTC
D: TRBD1; V: TRBV4-1; J: TRBJ1-3; size: NA; CDR3: CASSLGTQGAFGNTIYF; DNA: TGCGCCAGCAGCCTTGGCACACAGGGGGCTTTTGGAAACACCATATATTTT
D: TRBD2; V: TRBV6-6; J: TRBJ2-7; size: NA; CDR3: CASSYGTSGYEQYF; DNA: TGTGCCAGCAGTTACGGGACTAGCGGATACGAGCAGTACTTC
D: NA; V: TRBV30; J: TRBJ1-6; size: NA; CDR3: CAWSVRGFSPLHF; DNA: TGTGCCTGGAGTGTACGTGGGTTTTCACCCCTCCACTTT
D: NA; V: TRBV11-2; J: TRBJ2-7; size: NA; CDR3: CASSLLCEQYF; DNA: TGTGCCAGCAGCCTTCTCTGCGAGCAGTACTTC
D: TRBD2; V: TRBV20-1; J: TRBJ2-1; size: NA; CDR3: CSARLPGLAGGYNEQFF; DNA: TGCAGTGCTAGACTTCCGGGACTAGCGGGAGGGTACAATGAGCAGTTCTTC
D: NA; V: TRBV6-1; J: TRBJ1-2; size: few; CDR3: CASSAIQVGGYTF; DNA: TGTGCCAGCAGTGCAATACAGGTTGGGGGCTACACCTTC
D: TRBD1; V: TRBV6-2/TRBV6-3; J: TRBJ1-2; size: NA; CDR3: CASSLTTGVEPYTF; DNA: TGTGCCAGCAGCCTCACCACAGGGGTCGAACCCTACACCTTC
D: NA; V: TRBV5-1; J: TRBJ1-1; size: many; CDR3: CASSLDGGGGTEAFF; DNA: TGCGCCAGCAGCTTGGACGGGGGGGGCGGCACTGAAGCTTTCTTT
D: NA; V: TRBV20-1; J: TRBJ1-5; size: few; CDR3: CSARDSSLGETGPQHF; DNA: TGCAGTGCTAGAGATTCCAGTTTAGGGGAAACGGGGCCCCAGCATTTT
D: NA; V: TRBV3-1; J: TRBJ2-5; size: NA; CDR3: CASSQVAAPLETQYF; DNA: TGTGCCAGCAGCCAGGTGGCAGCTCCCTTAGAGACCCAGTACTTC
D: TRBD1; V: TRBV9; J: TRBJ1-3; size: few; CDR3: CASSSRTGRGNTIYF; DNA: TGTGCCAGCAGCTCAAGGACAGGGAGAGGAAACACCATATATTTT
D: TRBD2; V: TRBV20-1; J: TRBJ2-7; size: NA; CDR3: CSARDRTRDSYEQYF; DNA: TGCAGTGCTAGAGATCGGACTAGAGATAGTTACGAGCAGTACTTC